What follows are 25 T cell receptor beta chains derived from one specimen sequenced in a study of CD8+CD57+ T cells in acquired aplastic anemia listed by TCRdb under 2018. The listed sequencing device is Illumina HiSeq 2000. TCR beta VDJ combination and CDR3 sequence profiling used genomic DNA as the template. TCRdb reanalyzed the raw reads on its own, using fastp at Q25 for trimming and MiXCR for clone calling, and kept in-frame beta chains. CDR3 protein duplicates are merged, each entry listing the most common genes and DNA. For this sample the table gives 200,000 or so distinct CDR3 sequences, of which roughly half were detected only once. Jointly, the top ten make up approximately 9.7% of the sample. The patients picked for sequencing were ones in whom flow cytometry had shown an expansion of CD8+CD57+ cells. Input material: sorted CD4+, CD8+, or CD8+CD57+ T cells (not recorded which) from PBMCs. These receptors were taken from a human donor with aplastic anemia.

The chain has TRBV5-1 and TRBJ1-6; D remains unclear. V lost 1 base, J lost 7 bases, and 12 bases lay in between. This CDR3 is 15 amino acids long. CDR1 is SGHRS, CDR2 YFSETQ, per germline. The CDR3 sequence: CASSLMREGNSPLHF. In DNA form, the CDR3 reads TGCGCCAGCAGCTTGATGCGGGAGGGCAATTCACCCCTCCACTTT. The full variable domain, completed using reference TRBV5-1 and TRBJ1-6, is KAGVTQTPRYLIKTRGQQVTLSCSPISGHRSVSWYQQTPGQGLQFLFEYFSETQRNKGNFPGRFSGRQFSNSRSEMNVSTLELGDSALYLCASSLMREGNSPLHFGNGTRLTVT.

A remark on this clonotype: This could be a read error, since a much larger clone is one nucleotide away. Given the absence of the conserved phenylalanine or tryptophan at the CDR3 end, a read error is likely. The chain is built from TRBV6-1 and TRBJ1-5; D unclear. V shed 5 bases and J shed 6 bases, with 14 bases lying between them. Germline CDR1 MNHNS, CDR2 SASEGT. This CDR3 contains 14 residues. The CDR3: CASSTFRSGQPQHS. CDR3 bases: TGTGCCAGCAGTACCTTTCGGTCGGGTCAGCCCCAGCATTCT.

The chain is built from TRBV11-1 and TRBJ2-6; TRBD2 agrees at 7 bases. The germline gives CDR1 SGHAT, CDR2 FQDESV (reference sequence). The CDR3 totals 16 residues. V shed 1 base and J 2 bases; nucleotides not matched to a gene: 2. In nucleotides, the CDR3 is TGTGCCAGCAGCTTAGAGGGAGGGACTGGGGCCAACGTCCTGACTTTC. This codes for CASSLEGGTGANVLTF.

This rearrangement joins TRBV20-1 to TRBJ1-2; D unclear. Germline CDR1 DFQATT, CDR2 SNEGSKA (reference sequence). The CDR3 totals 14 residues. The V and J ends lost 1 base and 2 bases respectively, with 11 bases between them. CDR3 in DNA: TGCAGTGCTAGAGGGCAGGCGAGGAACTATGGCTACACCTTC. This codes for CSARGQARNYGYTF.

This clonotype occurred many times. The chain joins TRBV5-8 to TRBJ1-4; D remains ambiguous. CDR1 is SGHTS, CDR2 YDEGEE, per germline. This CDR3 comprises 15 residues. Trimming pared 0 bases from V and 4 bases from J, leaving 10 bases between. The CDR3 sequence: CASSLGSPVNEKLFF. For the CDR3, the DNA is TGTGCCAGCAGCTTGGGGTCTCCGGTTAATGAAAAACTGTTTTTT.

The J gene is TRBJ1-3, the V gene TRBV14; D not resolved. The germline V gene encodes CDR1 SGHDN and CDR2 FVKESK. V lost 4 bases and J 2 bases, leaving 3 bases between the germline ends. This CDR3 contains 12 residues. CDR3 DNA sequence: TGTGCCAGCAGCCCGCCTGGAAACACCATATATTTT. It yields the protein CASSPPGNTIYF.

V and J are TRBV7-2 and TRBJ1-1; a possible D gene is TRBD1 (5 bases). With 7 bases removed from V and 3 bases from J, the gap between germline ends came to 12 bases. This CDR3 has 13 amino acids. Looked up from germline, CDR1 is SGHTA and CDR2 is FQGNSA. The DNA of the CDR3 is TGTGCCAGCAACGCGGGCAGGGACACTGAAGCTTTCTTT. It yields the protein CASNAGRDTEAFF.

This clonotype was found a few times. The DNA for the CDR3 is TGTGCCAGTAGTATAGGACAGGGGGTTGGTTCACCCCTCCACTTT. Translation: CASSIGQGVGSPLHF. The chain is built from TRBV19 and TRBJ1-6, with 9 bases lining up with TRBD1. V was pared by 1 base and J by 9 bases, with 4 bases of the junction left unmatched. Germline V gene sequence: CDR1 LNHDA, CDR2 SQIVND (reference sequence). The CDR3 has 15 residues.

This clonotype has ten or more counts. At one boundary the junction diverges from the germline segment, which might be a read error. The chain combines TRBV12-3 or TRBV12-4 with TRBJ2-1; no clear D gene. The CDR3 totals 14 residues. The chain's CDR3 is CASSLASAYNEQFF. DNA of the CDR3: TGTGCCAGCAGCTTAGCAAGCGCCTACAATGAGCAGTTCTTC.

The chain joins TRBV2 to TRBJ2-7, with a weak D call TRBD1 (6 bases). The germline V gene encodes CDR1 SNHLY and CDR2 FYNNEI. V lost 6 bases, J lost 2 bases, and 11 bases lay in between. This CDR3 comprises 13 residues. CDR3 sequence (DNA): TGTGCCAGCAGATTGACAGGAGCCTACGAGCAGTACTTC. It yields the protein CASRLTGAYEQYF.

This clonotype appeared many times. This chain links TRBV2 with TRBJ1-5; D gene ambiguous. Looked up from germline, CDR1 is SNHLY and CDR2 is FYNNEI. Deletions cut 8 bases from V and 1 base from J, with 12 bases between. CDR3 length equals 14 residues. CDR3 sequence reads: CASAERTSNQPQHF. The CDR3 nucleotides read TGTGCCAGCGCGGAGCGAACCAGCAATCAGCCCCAGCATTTT.

To note about this clonotype: A read error may explain this, as a much larger clone is one base away. Since the CDR3 does not end with the conserved phenylalanine or tryptophan, this likely comes from a read error. V usage is TRBV12-3 or TRBV12-4 and J usage is TRBJ1-2; 10 bases align to TRBD1. V shed 3 bases and J 8 bases; nucleotides not matched to a gene: 6. The CDR3 runs to 14 residues. The CDR3 protein is CASSLQRTGGGYTL. Here the CDR3 DNA reads TGTGCCAGCAGTTTGCAAAGGACAGGGGGAGGCTACACCCTC.

The chain joins TRBV11-2 to TRBJ1-2; TRBD1 is a possible D gene (6 bases). CDR3 length equals 17 residues. Trimming stripped 2 bases from V and 8 bases from J, with 24 bases between. The germline V gene has CDR1 SGHAT and CDR2 FQNNGV. In nucleotides, the CDR3 is TGTGCCAGCAGCTTAAGCCTGTCCGTCAGGGGACGCGGAGGCTACACCTTC. It yields the protein CASSLSLSVRGRGGYTF.

This clonotype has just a few counts. The chain combines TRBV30 with TRBJ1-2, with D possibly being TRBD1 (6 bases). CDR1 GTSNPN and CDR2 SVGIG come from the germline V gene (reference sequence). This CDR3 region has 11 residues. Written as DNA, the CDR3 is TGTGCTGAGGACAGAGATTATGGCTACACCTTC. It translates to CAEDRDYGYTF.

About this clonotype itself: Mismatch with germline at one junction end may stem from a read error. CDR3 residues: CASSEGTSRDTQYF. CDR3 sequence (DNA): TGCGCCAGCAGTGAGGGGACTAGCAGAGATACGCAGTATTTT. V and J are TRBV10-1 and TRBJ2-3; 9 bases are a match to TRBD2. Germline V gene data show CDR1 as WNHNN and CDR2 as SYGVQD (reference sequence). The length of the CDR3 is 14 residues.

The chain has TRBV10-3 and TRBJ1-2; D is uncertain. V was clipped by 3 bases and J by 7 bases, with 6 bases between them. In germline, CDR1 is ENHRY, CDR2 SYGVKD. This CDR3 has 11 amino acids. The DNA for the CDR3 is TGTGCCATCAGTGATGGAGGTGGCTACACCTTC. Protein sequence: CAISDGGGYTF.

V gene TRBV24-1 combines with J gene TRBJ2-2; TRBD2 might be the D (5 bases). The CDR3 is made up of 17 amino acids. Trimming pared 4 bases from V and 4 bases from J, leaving 18 bases between. Per the germline V gene, CDR1 is KGHDR and CDR2 is SFDVKD. This chain's CDR3 is CATSDPGRGGRTGELFF. The CDR3 DNA is TGTGCCACCAGTGACCCTGGACGAGGAGGCCGCACCGGGGAGCTGTTTTTT.

At least ten counts were recorded for this clonotype. The J gene is TRBJ1-2, the V gene TRBV29-1; D is unresolved. V was clipped by 4 bases and J by 3 bases, with 15 bases between them. The CDR3 runs 14 residues. The germline V gene encodes CDR1 SQVTM and CDR2 ANQGSEA. The CDR3 bases are TGCAGCGTTGGAGGGCGGGGTGTCGACTATGGCTACACCTTC. This encodes CSVGGRGVDYGYTF.

The V gene is TRBV7-9, the J gene TRBJ2-1, with no clear D. There are 12 residues in the CDR3. CDR1 is SEHNR, CDR2 FQNEAQ, per germline (reference sequence). Trimming cost V 11 bases and J 4 bases, with 12 bases left between them. CDR3 in amino acids: CAARLVYNEQFF. In DNA form, the CDR3 reads TGTGCCGCCCGGCTCGTTTACAATGAGCAGTTCTTC.

CDR3 coding DNA: TGTGCCAGCAGCCAAGATGAGCCCCCCCACAGTCAAGAGACCCAGTACTTC. This translates into CASSQDEPPHSQETQYF. The chain couples TRBV3-1 to TRBJ2-5; no firm D call. Trimming removed 0 bases at V and 2 bases at J, with 16 bases between. Germline assignment: CDR1 LGHDT and CDR2 YNNKEL (reference sequence). The CDR3 runs 17 residues.

Concerning this clonotype itself: The junction departs from germline at one end; a sequencing error may be responsible. The genes are TRBV19 and TRBJ1-5; TRBD1 matches 9 bases. The CDR3 runs 16 residues. CDR1 is LNHDA and CDR2 is SQIVND in the germline V gene (reference sequence). For the CDR3, the DNA is TGTGCCACTAGTCCCTGGGACAGGGATAGCAATCAGCCCCAGCATTTT. It yields the protein CATSPWDRDSNQPQHF.

This clonotype was seen at least ten times. For the CDR3, the DNA is TGTGCCAGCAGTTACTCGAGTAGGGGGCTCCCCTACGAGCAGTACTTC. Translated: CASSYSSRGLPYEQYF. The chain combines TRBV6-5 with TRBJ2-7, with TRBD1 matching 7 bases. Germline V lookup: CDR1 MNHEY, CDR2 SVGAGI. The CDR3 is made up of 16 amino acids. The V and J ends lost 0 bases and 2 bases, in that order; junction bases with no gene match: 7.

This clonotype showed up many times. The chain couples TRBV9 to TRBJ1-1; D is unresolved. The V end was cut by 3 bases, the J end by 1 base, with 13 bases between. The CDR3 contains 15 residues. Germline V gene sequence: CDR1 SGDLS, CDR2 YYNGEE. The CDR3 bases are TGTGCCAGCAGCGCAACTCAGGAGAGGAACACTGAAGCTTTCTTT. Its translation: CASSATQERNTEAFF.

The chain couples TRBV2 to TRBJ2-3; D is undetermined. The CDR3 has 12 residues. The V gene's germline CDR1 is SNHLY and CDR2 FYNNEI. V was cut by 4 bases and J by 4 bases, with 6 bases left in between. The chain's CDR3 is CASSGAADTQYF. CDR3 in DNA: TGTGCCAGCAGTGGGGCAGCAGATACGCAGTATTTT.

The rearrangement links TRBV20-1 to TRBJ2-7; D not resolved. The V end lost 0 bases, the J end lost 3 bases, and 12 bases lay between the germline ends. Germline V CDR1 and CDR2: DFQATT, SNEGSKA (reference sequence). CDR3 length: 14 residues. CDR3 sequence reads: CSARDLVSDYEQYF. The CDR3 DNA is TGCAGTGCTAGAGATCTGGTGTCCGACTACGAGCAGTACTTC.